The entry below gives a single T cell receptor (beta chain) sequence along with its context. Its antigen is still unknown. Nothing much larger sits one base from this clone, and base qualities are not available. The sample originates from a study of vaccination and CD4 T cells after COVID-19 (dated 2022 in TCRdb). A note on the overall study: Six males and four females were included in the convalescent cohort, with two Hispanic individuals, seven Caucasians, two Asians and one multiracial person represented. Post-COVID blood samples were collected from convalescent patients a median of around 100 days after diagnosis, with a range of roughly 35 to 161 days. At the TCR clonotype level, an earlier paper using these donors assessed memory CD4+ T cell crossreactivity between SARS-CoV-2 and common cold coronavirus spike proteins. The spike-specific CD4+ TCR repertoire was compared before and after mRNA vaccination in around ten COVID-19 convalescent patients and a handful of infection-naive healthy vaccine recipients. Overlapping spike peptide pools from SARS-CoV-2 and from the common cold coronaviruses HCoV-NL63, HCoV-OC43 and HCoV-229E were used as culture stimuli. Post-vaccine blood samples were obtained a median of around 74 days after the second vaccine dose, with a range of roughly 12 to 250 days. Participants received two doses of either the Pfizer-BioNTech BNT162b2 vaccine (n=8) or the Moderna mRNA-1273 vaccine (n=2). In control cultures, a CEFX viral epitope pool was used as positive control, an HIV-1 Nef peptide pool was used as negative control, or no peptide was added.

Study-level results and caveats: Among the post-vaccine SARS-CoV-2-reactive clones in convalescent patients, a median about 87% showed up only after vaccination, which suggests vaccine-specific priming. Nearly all vaccine-specific clones in convalescent patients (304 of 307) were mono-reactive for SARS-CoV-2 spike rather than cross-reactive with common cold coronaviruses. Relatively few convalescent patients were included in the study, and early timepoints after natural infection were not analyzed. The median number of SARS-CoV-2-reactive clonotypes rose from under 25 after infection to roughly 40 after vaccination, but the change was not significant.

Per the publication, the treatment or condition label means: approximately nine-day PBMC culture with coronavirus spike peptide pools or control peptides (ViraFEST assay). CD4+ T cells from unexposed donors were collected before the COVID-19 pandemic (2011-2018). The study used the ViraFEST assay, which expanded antigen-specific T cells with peptide pools and then identified expanded clonotypes by TCR sequencing. About 2 million PBMCs per well were cultured in IMDM with roughly 5% human AB serum and approximately 10 IU/ml IL-2, plus 10 ug/ml peptide pools. On days 3 and 7, half of the culture medium was replaced with fresh IL-2-containing medium. Once the cells had been in culture for roughly 10 days, the EasySep CD4+ T cell isolation kit was used to isolate CD4+ T cells by negative selection. As cell numbers permitted, CD4+ T cells from unexposed donors were tested for reactivity to SARS-CoV-2 S and N and to four common cold coronavirus spike pools. PBMCs were separated from whole blood using Ficoll-Paque Plus gradient centrifugation and then either used fresh or cryopreserved at -140C. Culture conditions were generally each tested in triplicate wells. Leukapheresis product for the unexposed donors was purchased commercially.

Counted from cysteine to phenylalanine, this CDR3 has 14 amino acids. Only the CDR3 part of the read is kept: 42 bases, read in frame from the first base. V gives up 2 bases and J gives up 4 bases, and the segment between their germline ends measures 11 bases. Library preparation was by PCR. DNA from cultured CD4+ T cells underwent TCR sequencing with the Oncomine TCR Beta short-read assay at the Johns Hopkins FTIC core. The QIAamp micro DNA kit was used to extract genomic DNA from the cultured CD4+ T cells. The Oncomine TCR Beta libraries from cultured CD4+ T cells were pooled using unique dual indexes and then sequenced on an Illumina iSeq 100. In the original analysis: Non-productive sequences were removed, and CDR3s that did not start with C, did not end with F or W, or were shorter than 7 amino acids were discarded. Antigen-specific clonotypes were identified using the MANAFEST web application through comparison of peptide-stimulated wells with reference and other culture wells. For a clone to be called positive, the clone needed an FDR below 0.05, an odds ratio above 5, and a productive frequency above 0.1% in at least two of three replicate wells. Cross-reactive clonotypes were defined as significantly expanded in both SARS-CoV-2 spike wells and at least one common cold coronavirus spike condition. CDR3 homology was assessed with Levenshtein distances (stringdist) and unrooted phylogenetic trees (ape) in R version 3.6.1. The public reads were reprocessed in TCRdb via fastp at Q25 and MiXCR, keeping in-frame beta chains. For every CDR3 protein sequence, its rows merge into one entry that carries the most common genes and DNA. The V and J calls and clone size come from TCRdb's table, not from the authors' own analysis. This sample is represented by roughly 9,000 distinct CDR3 sequences; roughly 52% of them were singletons. The ten biggest clones cover about a sixth of the sample.

The receptor chain draws on TRBV12-3 or TRBV12-4 and TRBJ1-1; TRBD1 is a weak D gene call, 5 bases matching. The sample comprised CD4+ T cells from blood, cultured in vitro. The TCR was taken from a human donor in good health. The DNA sequence reads TGTGCCAGCAGTTTACTCGGGACGAGCACTGAAGCTTTCTTT. Its coded protein is CASSLLGTSTEAFF.